One T cell receptor beta chain is described in this entry. The record originates from a study of radiation and T cells in renal cell carcinoma. The CDR3 has 15 residues. In germline, CDR1 is SGHNT, CDR2 YENEEA. V shed 1 base and J 8 bases; nucleotides not matched to a gene: 5. Time point denoted: blood 2 weeks post-SBRT. Treatment of the sample: 15 Gy SBRT to primary tumor, nephrectomy 4 weeks later. Data came from immunoSEQ multiplex PCR; TCRdb stores just in-frame clones and leaves some out. The sample yields tens of thousands of clones, roughly four fifths seen once. The clonotype originates from a man in his sixties with renal cell carcinoma. Material: blood, obtained from a patient whose treatment included radiotherapy and nephrectomy. The chain couples TRBV11-3 to TRBJ2-7; 13 positions agree with TRBD2. The CDR3 loop is CASSLGRTSGSQQYV. DNA for the CDR3: TGTGCCAGCAGCTTAGGGCGGACTAGCGGGAGTCAGCAGTACGTC.